This passage covers 20 T cell receptor beta chains from one sample sequenced in a study of T cell responses to AZD1222 COVID-19 vaccine. TCRdb's table, derived via immunoSEQ multiplex PCR, lists solely in-frame clones and lacks some. Among about 94,000 clones listed, around 89% were seen once. The sequencing used peripheral blood, collected on day 0 of AZD1222 vaccination. The source of these receptors is an adult in good health.

The rearrangement links TRBV5-1 to TRBJ1-6; D unclear. Trimming pared 1 base from V and 8 bases from J, leaving 13 bases between. CDR1 SGHRS and CDR2 YFSETQ come from the germline V gene. The CDR3 covers 15 residues. CDR3 sequence reads: CASSLIDGKDSPLHF. In DNA, the CDR3 is TGCGCCAGCAGCTTGATAGACGGGAAGGATTCACCCCTCCACTTT.

The gene calls are TRBV4-1 and TRBJ1-1, with unresolved D. Deletions cut 1 base from V and 3 bases from J, with 12 bases between. The CDR3 totals 15 residues. Germline CDR1 reads MGHRA; CDR2 reads YSYEKL. CDR3 region: CASSQGWGSYTEAFF. The CDR3 nucleotides are TGCGCCAGCAGCCAAGGCTGGGGATCTTACACTGAAGCTTTCTTT.

V usage is TRBV27 and J usage is TRBJ1-1; D gene unclear. The CDR3 has 13 residues. Trimming cost V 2 bases and J 5 bases, with 9 bases left between them. The germline V gene encodes CDR1 MNHEY and CDR2 SMNVEV (reference sequence). The CDR3 spells CASSLKGGTEAFF. The CDR3 nucleotides are TGTGCCAGCAGTTTAAAGGGTGGTACTGAAGCTTTCTTT.

The chain recombines TRBV18 with TRBJ2-1; TRBD1 matches 11 bases. V lost 0 bases and J lost 9; bases outside the gene matches: 7. The germline CDR1 and CDR2 sequences are KGHSH and LQKENI. The CDR3 spans 16 residues. The CDR3 reads CASSPPRGTGGFEQFF. Written as DNA, the CDR3 is TGTGCCAGCTCACCACCCAGAGGGACAGGGGGTTTTGAGCAGTTCTTC.

The rearrangement joins TRBV4-1 to TRBJ1-2; 10 nucleotides line up with TRBD1. Germline V lookup: CDR1 MGHRA, CDR2 YSYEKL. This CDR3 contains 15 residues. Trimming took 0 bases from V and 3 from J; bases not matched to a gene: 1. For the CDR3, the DNA is TGCGCCAGCAGCCAAGATGACAGGGGGCACTATGGCTACACCTTC. Translation: CASSQDDRGHYGYTF.

This clone was recorded once. The chain carries TRBV9 and TRBJ1-1, with D tentatively TRBD1 (6 bases). The CDR3 totals 15 residues. Trimming removed 4 bases at V and 2 bases at J, with 15 bases between. Looked up from germline, CDR1 is SGDLS and CDR2 is YYNGEE. The CDR3 sequence: CASSSSTGPNTEAFF. The CDR3 DNA reads TGTGCCAGCAGCTCTTCGACAGGACCAAACACTGAAGCTTTCTTT.

V gene TRBV12-3 or TRBV12-4 combines with J gene TRBJ2-4; D may be TRBD1 or TRBD2 (6 bases each). This CDR3 has 13 amino acids. Trimming shortened V by 5 bases and J by 15 bases, and 20 bases separated the two germline ends. The CDR3: CASSVSSGAARYF. CDR3 bases: TGTGCCAGCAGTGTATCCTCGGGGGCCGCGCGGTACTTC.

This clone was seen only once. The V and J genes are TRBV30 and TRBJ2-7; perhaps TRBD1 as D (5 bases). Trimming shortened V by 2 bases and J by 3 bases, and 11 bases separated the two germline ends. CDR1 GTSNPN and CDR2 SVGIG come from the germline V gene (reference sequence). This CDR3 spans 13 amino acids. CDR3 in amino acids: CAWSKGPLYEQYF. CDR3 bases: TGTGCCTGGAGTAAGGGGCCACTCTACGAGCAGTACTTC.

The chain links TRBV29-1 to TRBJ1-3; D not resolved. Germline CDR1 is SQVTM and CDR2 is ANQGSEA. Trimming cost V 3 bases and J 3 bases, with 3 bases left between them. The length of the CDR3 is 11 residues. CDR3 DNA sequence: TGCAGCGTTGACATTGGAAACACCATATATTTT. It yields the protein CSVDIGNTIYF.

The chain employs TRBV4-1 and TRBJ2-3, with 9 positions matching TRBD2. V dropped 2 bases and J dropped 3; count of bases not matched to a gene: 6. This CDR3 region has 16 residues. Germline lookup yields CDR1 MGHRA and CDR2 YSYEKL. CDR3 nucleotides: TGCGCCAGCAGCCAAACCATAGCGGGGGTAACAGATACGCAGTATTTT. Translation: CASSQTIAGVTDTQYF.

The V call is TRBV10-3, the J call TRBJ2-1; D gene unclear. V was cut by 3 bases and J by 8 bases, with 5 bases left in between. The CDR3 is 11 amino acids. The V gene's germline CDR1 is ENHRY and CDR2 SYGVKD. CDR3 region: CAISERDEQFF. The CDR3 nucleotides are TGTGCCATCAGTGAAAGGGATGAGCAGTTCTTC.

The chain is built from TRBV7-3 and TRBJ2-3; either TRBD1 or TRBD2 may fit D (5 bases each). The V and J ends lost 5 bases and 2 bases respectively, with 20 bases between them. The V gene's germline CDR1 is SGHTA and CDR2 FQGTGA. This CDR3 is built from 17 residues. CDR3 coding DNA: TGTGCCAGCAGCGCCACGACAGCCATAGGGACCACAGATACGCAGTATTTT. Translation: CASSATTAIGTTDTQYF.

The chain uses TRBV25-1 and TRBJ1-6; D unresolved. Trimming removed 2 bases from V and 0 bases from J, with 11 bases in between. Per germline, CDR1 MGHDK and CDR2 SYGVNS. CDR3 size: 17 residues. The CDR3 sequence is CASSERKDSSYNSPLHF. The CDR3, as DNA: TGTGCCAGCAGTGAACGAAAGGATAGCTCCTATAATTCACCCCTCCACTTT.

The V call is TRBV7-2, the J call TRBJ1-5; TRBD1 matches at 9 bases. The CDR3 is made up of 17 amino acids. The junction had 9 bases not matched to a gene; V was cut back by 2 bases and J by 4 bases. Germline-derived CDR1 and CDR2 are SGHTA and FQGNSA. The CDR3 sequence is CASSLIGQGMRNQPQHF. DNA of the CDR3: TGTGCCAGCAGCTTAATAGGACAGGGGATGAGGAATCAGCCCCAGCATTTT. The variable domain in full, with the rest retrieved from reference TRBV7-2 and TRBJ1-5, is GAGVSQSPSNKVTEKGKDVELRCDPISGHTALYWYRQSLGQGLEFLIYFQGNSAPDKSGLPSDRFSAERTGGSVSTLTIQRTQQEDSAVYLCASSLIGQGMRNQPQHFGDGTRLSIL.

The CDR3 here is CASSWGGLGDTEAFF. Written as DNA, the CDR3 is TGTGCCAGCAGCTGGGGGGGGCTCGGAGACACTGAAGCTTTCTTT. The chain combines TRBV5-8 with TRBJ1-1, with D tentatively TRBD1 (6 bases). There are 15 residues in the CDR3. The germline V gene encodes CDR1 SGHTS and CDR2 YDEGEE. Trimming removed 3 bases from V and 3 bases from J, with 15 bases in between.

The V call is TRBV11-2, the J call TRBJ2-1; perhaps D is TRBD1 or TRBD2 (5 bases each). CDR1 and CDR2 (germline): SGHAT, FQNNGV. V lost 3 bases, J lost 7 bases, and 16 bases lay in between. The CDR3 totals 15 residues. CDR3 in amino acids: CASSFSPGSGNEQFF. The CDR3 coding sequence is TGTGCCAGCAGCTTTTCTCCAGGGAGTGGGAATGAGCAGTTCTTC.

The chain recombines TRBV4-2 with TRBJ1-1; 8 bases are a match to TRBD1. This CDR3 is built from 15 residues. Germline values: CDR1 LGHNA, CDR2 YNFKEQ. V was clipped by 0 bases and J by 5 bases; unmatched bases: 5. CDR3 residues: CASSQDDRGRTEAFF. The CDR3 DNA reads as TGTGCCAGCAGCCAAGATGACAGGGGAAGGACTGAAGCTTTCTTT.

The chain employs TRBV24-1 and TRBJ1-1; D remains ambiguous. The germline CDR1 and CDR2 sequences are KGHDR and SFDVKD. Trimming removed 0 bases at V and 3 bases at J, with 4 bases between. The CDR3 has 13 amino acids. In DNA form, the CDR3 reads TGTGCCACCAGTGATTTGAGGTACACTGAAGCTTTCTTT. This translates into CATSDLRYTEAFF.

The chain employs TRBV4-3 and TRBJ1-4, with D tentatively TRBD1 (5 bases). Trimming took 2 bases from V and 6 from J, leaving 25 bases between them. CDR3 length: 19 amino acids. The germline V gene encodes CDR1 LGHNA and CDR2 YSLEER. The CDR3 region is CASSQRKANPGPPDEKLFF. CDR3 in DNA: TGCGCCAGCAGCCAAAGGAAGGCCAATCCGGGGCCCCCTGATGAAAAACTGTTTTTT.

The chain recombines TRBV11-2 with TRBJ2-4; 8 bases align to TRBD1. After removal of 3 bases from V and 1 base from J, the junction contained 8 bases not matched to a gene. The CDR3 contains 17 residues. The germline gives CDR1 SGHAT, CDR2 FQNNGV. The CDR3 here is CASSFGGQGWAKNIQYF. The CDR3 bases are TGTGCCAGCAGCTTTGGAGGACAGGGATGGGCCAAAAACATTCAGTACTTC. The variable domain in full, completed from reference TRBV11-2 and TRBJ2-4, reads EAGVAQSPRYKIIEKRQSVAFWCNPISGHATLYWYQQILGQGPKLLIQFQNNGVVDDSQLPKDRFSAERLKGVDSTLKIQPAKLEDSAVYLCASSFGGQGWAKNIQYFGAGTRLSVL.